The present T cell receptor beta chain was sequenced within a study of CD8 T cells in ankylosing spondylitis. Whole-study results and caveats: Reactive arthritis synovial fluid and blood were previously reported to contain some motif variants. Researchers reportedly found disease-linked clones significantly enriched in matched ankylosing spondylitis synovial fluid. Relatively scarce in peripheral blood, disease-linked clones were CD8+.

The CDR3 consists of 12 residues. Germline CDR1 is SGHTA and CDR2 is FQGNSA. The germline V and J ends were trimmed by 10 bases and 10 bases, with 17 bases remaining between them. Libraries of TCR beta came from quantitative 5'-RACE with molecular barcodes. TCRdb re-called the 5' RACE reads with MiXCR, one entry per CDR3 protein. The sample has around 120,000 distinct CDR3 sequences, less than 25% seen once; the top ten hold around 12%. This clonotype was picked up many times. Its antigen remains unknown. The receptor was isolated from a male donor with ankylosing spondylitis. The rearrangement uses TRBV7-2 and TRBJ2-1; D not certain. Sequencing was carried out using synovial fluid, either unsorted or a sorted T cell fraction (not recorded which). This CDR3 reads CATGPGPGEQFF. The CDR3 region has the DNA TGTGCCACTGGCCCGGGTCCGGGCGAGCAGTTCTTC. Full variable domain (missing parts from reference TRBV7-2 and TRBJ2-1): GAGVSQSPSNKVTEKGKDVELRCDPISGHTALYWYRQSLGQGLEFLIYFQGNSAPDKSGLPSDRFSAERTGGSVSTLTIQRTQQEDSAVYLCATGPGPGEQFFGPGTRLTVL.